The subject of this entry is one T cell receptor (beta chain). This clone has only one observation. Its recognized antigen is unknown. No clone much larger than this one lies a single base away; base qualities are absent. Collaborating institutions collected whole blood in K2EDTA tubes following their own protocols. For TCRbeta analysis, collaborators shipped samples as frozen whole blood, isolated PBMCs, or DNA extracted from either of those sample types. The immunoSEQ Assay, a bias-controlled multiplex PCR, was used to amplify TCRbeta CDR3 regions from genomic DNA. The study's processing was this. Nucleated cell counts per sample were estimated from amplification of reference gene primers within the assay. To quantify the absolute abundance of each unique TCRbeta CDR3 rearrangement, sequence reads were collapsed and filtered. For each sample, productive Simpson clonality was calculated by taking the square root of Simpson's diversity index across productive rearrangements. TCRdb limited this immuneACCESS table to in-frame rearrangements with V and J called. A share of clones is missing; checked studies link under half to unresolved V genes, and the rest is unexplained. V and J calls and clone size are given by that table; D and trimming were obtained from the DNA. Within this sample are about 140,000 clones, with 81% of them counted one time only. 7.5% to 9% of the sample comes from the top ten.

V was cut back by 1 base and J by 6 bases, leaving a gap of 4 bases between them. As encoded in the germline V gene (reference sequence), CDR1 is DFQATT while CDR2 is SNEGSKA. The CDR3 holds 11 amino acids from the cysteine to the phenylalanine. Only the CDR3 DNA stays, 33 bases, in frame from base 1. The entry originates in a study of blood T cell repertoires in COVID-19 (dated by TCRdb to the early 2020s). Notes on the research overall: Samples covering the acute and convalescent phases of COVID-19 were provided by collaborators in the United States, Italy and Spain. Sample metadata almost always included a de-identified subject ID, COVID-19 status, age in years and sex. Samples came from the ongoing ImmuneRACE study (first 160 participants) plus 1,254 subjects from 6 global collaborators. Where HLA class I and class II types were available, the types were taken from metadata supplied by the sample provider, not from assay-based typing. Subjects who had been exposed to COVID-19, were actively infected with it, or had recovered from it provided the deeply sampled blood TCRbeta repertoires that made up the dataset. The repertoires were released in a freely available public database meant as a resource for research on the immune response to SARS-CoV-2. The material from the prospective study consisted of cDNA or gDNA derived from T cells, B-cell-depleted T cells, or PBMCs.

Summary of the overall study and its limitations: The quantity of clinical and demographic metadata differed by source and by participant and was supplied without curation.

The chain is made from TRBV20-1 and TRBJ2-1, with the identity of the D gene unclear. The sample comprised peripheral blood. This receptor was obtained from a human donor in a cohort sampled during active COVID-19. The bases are TGCAGTGCTAGAGGCGTCAATGAGCAGTTCTTC. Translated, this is CSARGVNEQFF.